These T cell receptor beta chains were read from a single sample in a study of shared clonotypes between healthy human individuals. This table comes from immunoSEQ multiplex PCR, and its TCRdb copy is limited to in-frame clones, with some not included. The sample contains about 1,500,000 clones, roughly 96% of which appear only once. The sample comprised naive CD4+ T cells sorted from blood. These receptors all come from a man in his thirties or forties in good health. Both conserved end residues are part of each CDR3. A D gene is named only where the DNA matches it firmly. Size values are once, few and many counts, or a class for expanded clones, and some rows have none.

-	TRBV19	-	TRBJ1-2	CASSKTSRSHGYTF	TGTGCCAGTAGTAAAACCTCGCGCAGCCATGGCTACACCTTC
-	TRBV19	-	TRBJ2-3	CASSARRGQHTQYF	TGTGCCAGTAGTGCCCGAAGGGGTCAGCATACGCAGTATTTT
-	TRBV4-3	TRBD2	TRBJ2-7	CASSRFPPGLAAYEQYF	TGCGCCAGCAGCCGGTTCCCTCCGGGACTAGCGGCCTACGAGCAGTACTTC
-	TRBV9	TRBD2	TRBJ2-1	CASSVEIWTSAYNEQFF	TGTGCCAGCAGCGTAGAAATTTGGACTAGCGCCTACAATGAGCAGTTCTTC
-	TRBV5-1	TRBD2	TRBJ2-1	CASRLGQIGLAIHNEQFF	TGCGCCAGCAGATTGGGACAGATCGGACTAGCGATTCACAATGAGCAGTTCTTC
-	TRBV6-5	-	TRBJ1-2	CASSYSQTNYGYTF	TGTGCCAGCAGTTACTCCCAAACTAACTATGGCTACACCTTC
-	TRBV28	-	TRBJ1-2	CASSYRTNDRIYGYTF	TGTGCCAGCAGTTACCGGACGAACGACAGGATCTATGGCTACACCTTC
-	TRBV2	-	TRBJ2-1	CASSLGHNEQFF	TGTGCCAGCAGCCTAGGTCACAATGAGCAGTTCTTC
-	TRBV6-5	TRBD1	TRBJ1-2	CAISETKGAYGYTF	TGTGCCATCAGTGAGACGAAGGGGGCCTATGGCTACACCTTC
-	TRBV18	-	TRBJ2-2	CASCAILNTGELFF	TGTGCCAGCTGCGCGATACTGAACACCGGGGAGCTGTTTTTT
-	TRBV5-1	-	TRBJ1-6	CASSLTTGNSPLHF	TGCGCCAGCAGCTTGACCACAGGGAATTCACCCCTCCACTTT
-	TRBV19	-	TRBJ2-3	CASSAQAPGTDTQYF	TGTGCCAGTAGTGCACAGGCCCCCGGCACAGATACGCAGTATTTT
-	TRBV27	TRBD2	TRBJ2-1	CASSSGSSPYNEQFF	TGTGCCAGCAGTAGCGGGAGTAGCCCCTACAATGAGCAGTTCTTC
-	TRBV18	-	TRBJ2-1	CASSSGLPFARNEQFF	TGTGCCAGCTCATCGGGACTCCCCTTTGCGCGCAATGAGCAGTTCTTC
-	TRBV6-5	-	TRBJ1-1	CASSWIKNTEAFF	TGTGCCAGCAGTTGGATCAAGAACACTGAAGCTTTCTTT
-	TRBV2	-	TRBJ2-7	CASFEGVGFYEQYF	TGTGCCAGCTTCGAGGGAGTAGGCTTCTACGAGCAGTACTTC
-	TRBV19	-	TRBJ1-4	CASTPGGTPYTELFF	TGTGCCAGTACCCCGGGGGGGACTCCTTATACAGAACTGTTTTTT
-	TRBV10-3	-	TRBJ1-2	CAISEEVGRNYGYTF	TGTGCCATCAGTGAGGAGGTGGGGCGTAACTATGGCTACACCTTC
-	TRBV7-2	TRBD1	TRBJ2-5	CASSSTGGIETQYF	TGTGCCAGCAGCAGCACAGGGGGCATCGAGACCCAGTACTTC
-	TRBV25-1	TRBD2	TRBJ2-7	CASSASPVAGGYEQYF	TGTGCCAGCAGTGCCTCTCCGGTAGCGGGAGGGTACGAGCAGTACTTC
-	TRBV11-2	TRBD1	TRBJ1-1	CASSGRDSGGRTEAFF	TGTGCCAGCAGCGGCCGGGACAGTGGAGGGAGAACTGAAGCTTTCTTT
-	TRBV11-2	TRBD2	TRBJ2-6	CASSSRLAGSSGANVLTF	TGTGCCAGCAGCTCACGACTAGCGGGGAGCTCTGGGGCCAACGTCCTGACTTTC
-	TRBV2	-	TRBJ1-5	CASSSGGNNLPQHF	TGTGCCAGCAGTTCCGGGGGAAATAATCTGCCCCAGCATTTT
-	TRBV2	-	TRBJ1-2	CASSALQGYGYTF	TGTGCCAGCAGTGCGCTACAGGGCTATGGCTACACCTTC
-	TRBV6-6	-	TRBJ2-7	CASSRGGPNPYEQYF	TGTGCCAGCAGTAGAGGGGGTCCTAACCCCTACGAGCAGTACTTC
-	TRBV7-2	-	TRBJ1-2	CASSLARFVGSRPSYGYTF	TGTGCCAGCAGCTTAGCGCGGTTTGTTGGCAGCAGACCTTCCTATGGCTACACCTTC
-	TRBV4-2	-	TRBJ2-4	CASSQDSGAGGQNIQYF	TGTGCCAGCAGCCAAGATTCGGGAGCAGGGGGTCAAAACATTCAGTACTTC
-	TRBV5-1	-	TRBJ2-5	CASSLQGEETQYF	TGCGCCAGCAGCTTGCAGGGAGAAGAGACCCAGTACTTC
once	TRBV2	-	TRBJ2-1	CAPFRGGYNEQFF	TGTGCCCCCTTCCGCGGAGGCTACAATGAGCAGTTCTTC
-	TRBV7-6	TRBD1	TRBJ2-7	CASSLVGTGKEQYF	TGTGCCAGCAGCTTAGTCGGGACAGGGAAAGAGCAGTACTTC
-	TRBV5-1	-	TRBJ2-1	CASSLVPGTNSLAVSYNEQFF	TGCGCCAGCAGCTTGGTTCCTGGGACAAACTCTCTAGCGGTATCTTACAATGAGCAGTTCTTC
-	TRBV18	-	TRBJ2-1	CASSPKGNNEQFF	TGTGCCAGCTCACCGAAGGGGAACAATGAGCAGTTCTTC
once	TRBV10-3	-	TRBJ2-3	CAIRVPSTDTQYF	TGTGCCATCAGAGTACCGAGCACAGATACGCAGTATTTT
-	TRBV5-4	-	TRBJ2-4	CAIGGRGNIQYF	TGTGCCATCGGGGGCCGGGGGAACATTCAGTACTTC
-	TRBV9	-	TRBJ2-7	CASSVVAGEQYF	TGTGCCAGCAGCGTAGTTGCTGGCGAGCAGTACTTC
-	TRBV4-3	TRBD2	TRBJ2-1	CASSQDAPRGLAGNNEQFF	TGCGCCAGCAGCCAAGATGCCCCGAGAGGGCTAGCGGGAAACAATGAGCAGTTCTTC
-	TRBV2	-	TRBJ1-1	CASSESSGNTEAFF	TGTGCCAGCAGTGAATCCTCGGGGAACACTGAAGCTTTCTTT
-	TRBV25-1	TRBD2	TRBJ2-7	CASRASGGSEQYF	TGTGCCAGCAGAGCTAGCGGGGGTAGCGAGCAGTACTTC
-	TRBV18	TRBD2	TRBJ2-7	CASSPGTSGIYEQYF	TGTGCCAGCTCACCGGGAACTAGCGGGATCTACGAGCAGTACTTC
-	TRBV29-1	-	TRBJ1-3	CSVGGGRLGNTIYF	TGCAGCGTTGGCGGCGGCCGTCTAGGAAACACCATATATTTT
-	TRBV11-2	-	TRBJ2-3	CASSSEPVDTQYF	TGTGCCAGCAGCTCGGAACCGGTAGATACGCAGTATTTT
-	TRBV7-6	TRBD2	TRBJ2-1	CASSLAPSGTSDLYNEQFF	TGTGCCAGCAGCTTAGCGCCTTCTGGGACTAGCGACCTCTACAATGAGCAGTTCTTC
-	TRBV21-1	-	TRBJ2-1	CASSKSDPLRRTFWRGEQFF	TGTGCCAGCAGCAAATCGGACCCCCTAAGGAGGACGTTTTGGCGTGGTGAGCAGTTCTTC
-	TRBV5-4	-	TRBJ2-3	CASSLAQGADTQYF	TGTGCCAGCAGCTTGGCTCAGGGCGCAGATACGCAGTATTTT
-	TRBV20-1	-	TRBJ2-1	CSARGRNEQFF	TGCAGTGCTAGGGGTCGTAATGAGCAGTTCTTC
-	TRBV4-3	TRBD2	TRBJ2-2	CASSQDFTTSGRSTGELFF	TGCGCCAGCAGCCAAGATTTCACGACTAGCGGGAGGTCTACGGGGGAGCTGTTTTTT
-	TRBV28	TRBD2	TRBJ2-1	CASSLRLAGEARGNEQFF	TGTGCCAGCAGTTTGAGACTAGCGGGAGAGGCGAGGGGCAATGAGCAGTTCTTC
-	TRBV29-1	-	TRBJ2-1	CSVILVKMDEQFF	TGCAGCGTAATCCTGGTGAAAATGGATGAGCAGTTCTTC
-	TRBV2	TRBD2	TRBJ2-7	CAILLAGDFYEQYF	TGTGCCATCCTTCTAGCGGGAGATTTCTACGAGCAGTACTTC
once	TRBV7-3	-	TRBJ1-1	CASSLGQSNTEAFF	TGTGCCAGCAGCCTGGGACAATCAAACACTGAAGCTTTCTTT
-	TRBV4-3	-	TRBJ2-1	CASSQDARQSYNEQFF	TGCGCCAGCAGCCAAGATGCGAGACAATCCTACAATGAGCAGTTCTTC
-	TRBV9	-	TRBJ2-2	CASSATRNTGELFF	TGTGCCAGCAGCGCGACCAGGAACACCGGGGAGCTGTTTTTT
-	TRBV18	TRBD1	TRBJ1-1	CASSQRQGASTEAFF	TGTGCCAGCTCTCAGCGACAGGGGGCGAGCACTGAAGCTTTCTTT